This passage covers 17 T cell receptor beta chains from one sample sequenced in a study of blood T cell repertoires in COVID-19. Clones were read by immunoSEQ multiplex PCR, and TCRdb kept only the in-frame ones, dropping some. The sample includes 150,000 to 180,000 clones, 78% of them seen just once. Sequencing was done on a sample of peripheral blood. Receptor source: a man older than 75 with acute or convalescent COVID-19.

A single count supports this clone. This chain links TRBV6-2 or TRBV6-3 with TRBJ1-2; D remains ambiguous. The V gene's germline CDR1 is MNHEY and CDR2 SVGEGT. The length of the CDR3 is 13 residues. The V end lost 5 bases, the J end lost 0 bases, and 7 bases lay between the germline ends. The CDR3 coding sequence is TGTGCCAGCAGTACCGACACTAACTATGGCTACACCTTC. Translating gives CASSTDTNYGYTF.

The genes are TRBV5-4 and TRBJ1-1, with unresolved D. Trimming removed 0 bases from V and 3 bases from J, with 18 bases in between. CDR3 length: 17 residues. The germline V gene has CDR1 SGHNT and CDR2 YYREEE (reference sequence). The CDR3 nucleotides are TGTGCCAGCAGCTTGGGGTCGAAAACCCCACGGGACACTGAAGCTTTCTTT. Amino acid sequence: CASSLGSKTPRDTEAFF.

The chain carries TRBV29-1 and TRBJ2-1; a weak D match, TRBD1 (5 bases). V was clipped by 7 bases and J by 3 bases, with 10 bases between them. The CDR3 is 12 amino acids. CDR1 and CDR2 from the germline V gene are SQVTM and ANQGSEA. For the CDR3, the DNA is TGCAGCGGTGGACACAACTACAATGAGCAGTTCTTC. It encodes CSGGHNYNEQFF.

The genes are TRBV20-1 and TRBJ1-2, with TRBD1 as a possible D gene (6 bases). Trimming removed 5 bases at V and 7 bases at J, with 11 bases between. Per the germline V gene, CDR1 is DFQATT and CDR2 is SNEGSKA (reference sequence). The CDR3 totals 11 residues. The CDR3 sequence: CSAPQGFGYTF. CDR3 nucleotide sequence: TGCAGTGCTCCACAGGGTTTTGGCTACACCTTC.

This sequence joins TRBV4-3 and TRBJ2-7, with 10 bases lining up with TRBD1. Germline V lookup: CDR1 LGHNA, CDR2 YSLEER. This CDR3 comprises 17 residues. With 2 bases clipped from V and 4 bases from J, the junction kept 11 bases outside the gene matches. CDR3 sequence (DNA): TGCGCCAGCAGCCAACGGGTAACGGGACAGGGGTTGTACGAGCAGTACTTC. Protein: CASSQRVTGQGLYEQYF.

The chain recombines TRBV19 with TRBJ1-4; tentative D call: TRBD1 (6 bases). Germline CDR1 is LNHDA and CDR2 is SQIVND (reference sequence). CDR3 length: 14 residues. V lost 7 bases, J lost 8 bases, and 17 bases lay in between. CDR3 in amino acids: CASTVDMRGEKLFF. DNA for the CDR3: TGTGCCAGTACCGTCGACATGAGGGGGGAAAAACTGTTTTTT.

This clone was counted once. This sequence joins TRBV7-9 and TRBJ1-1; tentative D call: TRBD1 (5 bases). CDR1 is SEHNR, CDR2 FQNEAQ, per germline (reference sequence). The CDR3 runs 14 residues. Trimming took 8 bases from V and 6 from J, leaving 19 bases between them. CDR3 residues: CASQFGQGLAEAFF. CDR3 nucleotides: TGTGCCAGCCAATTCGGTCAGGGCTTGGCTGAAGCTTTCTTT.

The chain joins TRBV18 to TRBJ1-1, with D perhaps matching TRBD1 (6 bases). With 1 base removed from V and 0 bases from J, the gap between germline ends came to 9 bases. The germline CDR1 and CDR2 sequences are KGHSH and LQKENI. The CDR3 consists of 15 residues. CDR3 residues: CASSPRGQMNTEAFF. The CDR3 DNA sequence: TGTGCCAGCTCACCACGTGGACAGATGAACACTGAAGCTTTCTTT. Supplemented by reference TRBV18 and TRBJ1-1, the full variable domain reads NAGVMQNPRHLVRRRGQEARLRCSPMKGHSHVYWYRQLPEEGLKFMVYLQKENIIDESGMPKERFSAEFPKEGPSILRIQQVVRGDSAAYFCASSPRGQMNTEAFFGQGTRLTVV.

A word on this clone: The identical CDR3 is also encoded by other nucleotide sequences in the sample. This chain joins TRBV12-3 or TRBV12-4 and TRBJ1-2, with 8 bases that match TRBD1. The CDR3 covers 12 residues. Losses at the gene ends were 5 bases for V and 7 bases for J; bases not matched to a gene: 3. The CDR3, as DNA: TGTGCCAGCAGTCCAGGGGGCGGTGGCTACACCTTC. Its protein product is CASSPGGGGYTF.

The V call is TRBV2, the J call TRBJ2-2; a possible D gene is TRBD1 (5 bases). The CDR3 consists of 14 residues. CDR1 is SNHLY, CDR2 FYNNEI, per germline. Trimming cost V 2 bases and J 5 bases, with 9 bases left between them. CDR3 sequence reads: CASSEIDSTGELFF. DNA of the CDR3: TGTGCCAGCAGTGAAATAGACAGTACCGGGGAGCTGTTTTTT.

The chain recombines TRBV10-2 with TRBJ2-5; D perhaps matches TRBD2 (5 bases). Germline CDR1 reads WSHSY; CDR2 reads SAAADI. V dropped 4 bases and J dropped 3 bases, with 12 bases sitting between them. The CDR3 totals 14 residues. CDR3 nucleotides: TGCGCCAGCAGTGCGAGAGGGCCCAAAGAGACCCAGTACTTC. Translating gives CASSARGPKETQYF.

The V call is TRBV10-3, the J call TRBJ2-2; 8 bases fit TRBD2. J lost 5 bases, V lost 0 bases, and 11 bases had no gene match. The CDR3 runs to 18 residues. The germline V gene encodes CDR1 ENHRY and CDR2 SYGVKD. This chain's CDR3 is CAISESSGGSTLTGELFF. The CDR3 region has the DNA TGTGCCATCAGTGAGTCGAGCGGGGGCTCTACCTTAACCGGGGAGCTGTTTTTT.

Only one count was recorded for this clone. The chain employs TRBV29-1 and TRBJ1-1; D uncertain. Germline CDR1 reads SQVTM; CDR2 reads ANQGSEA. Between the trimmed V and J ends, which lost 1 base and 5 bases, there was a span of 11 bases. The CDR3 contains 13 residues. The CDR3 loop reads CSVEGVMRTEAFF. CDR3 DNA: TGCAGCGTTGAAGGGGTAATGCGGACTGAAGCTTTCTTT.

This chain uses TRBV5-6 with TRBJ2-7; 8 positions match TRBD1. CDR3 size: 17 residues. V was pared by 0 bases and J by 0 bases, with 8 bases of the junction left unmatched. Germline V gene sequence: CDR1 SGHDT, CDR2 YYEEEE. The CDR3 loop is CASSLDRTGQSSYEQYF. The CDR3 DNA reads as TGTGCCAGCAGCTTGGATAGGACAGGGCAGAGCTCCTACGAGCAGTACTTC.

The gene calls are TRBV7-9 and TRBJ1-2, with D possibly TRBD1 on 5 matching bases. The CDR3 extends over 14 amino acids. The V end lost 5 bases, the J end lost 3 bases, and 13 bases lay between the germline ends. The germline CDR1 and CDR2 sequences are SEHNR and FQNEAQ (reference sequence). CDR3 sequence: CASSPGGGHYGYTF. As DNA, the CDR3 is TGTGCCAGCAGCCCGGGGGGAGGCCACTATGGCTACACCTTC.

V gene TRBV18 combines with J gene TRBJ1-1; perhaps TRBD1 as D (6 bases). The CDR3 covers 13 residues. CDR1 and CDR2 from the germline V gene are KGHSH and LQKENI. Trimming removed 4 bases at V and 1 base at J, with 7 bases between. CDR3 coding DNA: TGTGCCAGCTCACAGACAGGGAACACTGAAGCTTTCTTT. Translating gives CASSQTGNTEAFF.

This chain joins TRBV4-3 and TRBJ2-2; D is undetermined. The CDR3 has 14 residues. Trimming shortened V by 8 bases and J by 7 bases, and 17 bases separated the two germline ends. Germline CDR1 is LGHNA and CDR2 is YSLEER. CDR3 amino acids: CASAAGLEIGELFF. The CDR3 nucleotides are TGCGCCAGCGCGGCTGGCCTCGAAATCGGGGAGCTGTTTTTT.